One and the same sample provided the 2 T cell receptor beta chains below, sequenced in a study of blood T cells in healthy people across ages. Primed by a sample-barcoded 5' primer and a J-beta primer mix, a second PCR proceeded for 7 to 11 cycles. TCRdb redid the calling of the 5' RACE reads with MiXCR, one entry per CDR3 protein. The table lists more than 800,000 distinct CDR3 sequences, 29% of them singletons. Sequenced material: blood. The receptors shown here come from a woman older than 75 in good health.

This clonotype was seen at least ten times. The chain is built from TRBV5-1 and TRBJ2-1; TRBD2 agrees at 12 bases. The junction had 7 bases not matched to a gene; V was cut back by 5 bases and J by 7 bases. CDR3 length: 15 residues. CDR1 is SGHRS, CDR2 YFSETQ, per germline. The CDR3 nucleotides are TGCGCCAGCAGGTTCTCTAGCGGGGGGGCAAATGAGCAGTTCTTC. Protein sequence: CASRFSSGGANEQFF.

This chain links TRBV18 with TRBJ1-4; D perhaps matches TRBD1 (5 bases). The CDR3 covers 16 residues. V lost 4 bases and J 8 bases, leaving 20 bases between the germline ends. Germline loops: CDR1 KGHSH, CDR2 LQKENI. The chain's CDR3 is CASSQERRGLREKLFF. DNA for the CDR3: TGTGCCAGCTCACAGGAGCGGAGGGGACTACGGGAAAAACTGTTTTTT.